These 3 T cell receptor beta chains were all obtained from the same sample, sequenced in a study of blood T cell repertoires in COVID-19. Measured with immunoSEQ multiplex PCR; TCRdb has only the in-frame clones, and not every one. The data show 100,000 or so clones, about 85% seen once. The sequencing input was peripheral blood. These receptors were collected from a woman aged 70-85 years with active or convalescent COVID-19.

The chain has TRBV30 and TRBJ2-5, with 9 bases fitting TRBD2. Trimming cost V 0 bases and J 7 bases; bases outside gene matches: 9. This CDR3 comprises 15 residues. Looked up from germline, CDR1 is GTSNPN and CDR2 is SVGIG (reference sequence). Here the CDR3 DNA reads TGTGCCTGGAGTGTACGGCGGGAGGGGAAGGTGACCCAGTACTTC. This sequence encodes CAWSVRREGKVTQYF.

This sequence joins TRBV28 and TRBJ1-4; TRBD1 aligns across 7 bases. V lost 7 bases, J lost 4 bases, and 6 bases stayed unmatched. The CDR3 has 14 residues. Germline CDR1 is MDHEN and CDR2 is SYDVKM. CDR3 protein: CASTRQGLNEKLFF. The CDR3 bases are TGTGCCAGCACCAGACAGGGTCTTAATGAAAAACTGTTTTTT.

This clone was observed once. This chain uses TRBV18 with TRBJ2-5, with D possibly matching TRBD2 (5 bases). The CDR3 consists of 14 residues. V was clipped by 1 base and J by 5 bases, with 11 bases between them. Germline values: CDR1 KGHSH, CDR2 LQKENI. The chain's CDR3 is CASSPQEGWETQYF. CDR3 bases: TGTGCCAGCTCACCACAAGAGGGTTGGGAGACCCAGTACTTC.